Shown below are 22 T cell receptor beta chains from a single sample sequenced in a study of blood T cell repertoires in COVID-19. Produced via immunoSEQ multiplex PCR; TCRdb's table is partial and in-frame only. The sample records approximately 300,000 clones, roughly 90% being singletons. Sequenced sample: PBMCs or T cells enriched from blood (not recorded which). These receptors were collected from a woman aged 25-40 years who had recovered from COVID-19.

Comment on this clone: Distinct nucleotide sequences in the sample also encode this CDR3. The CDR3 coding sequence is TGTGCCAGCAGCGCTAGCAGCTACAATGAGCAGTTCTTC. Translation gives CASSASSYNEQFF. V usage is TRBV9 and J usage is TRBJ2-1; TRBD2 is a possible D gene (5 bases). There are 13 residues in the CDR3. V was clipped by 3 bases and J by 3 bases, with 7 bases between them. The V gene's germline CDR1 is SGDLS and CDR2 YYNGEE. Supplemented by reference TRBV9 and TRBJ2-1, the full variable domain reads DSGVTQTPKHLITATGQRVTLRCSPRSGDLSVYWYQQSLDQGLQFLIQYYNGEERAKGNILERFSAQQFPDLHSELNLSSLELGDSALYFCASSASSYNEQFFGPGTRLTVL.

J is TRBJ1-6 and V is TRBV18; TRBD1 matches 9 bases. Trimming cost V 3 bases and J 7 bases; bases outside gene matches: 7. Germline CDR1 and CDR2: KGHSH and LQKENI. The CDR3 runs to 16 residues. The CDR3 DNA sequence: TGTGCCAGCTCACCCGGACAGGGGTGGTCCAATTCACCCCTCCACTTT. As protein: CASSPGQGWSNSPLHF. The whole variable domain, remainder taken from reference TRBV18 and TRBJ1-6, is NAGVMQNPRHLVRRRGQEARLRCSPMKGHSHVYWYRQLPEEGLKFMVYLQKENIIDESGMPKERFSAEFPKEGPSILRIQQVVRGDSAAYFCASSPGQGWSNSPLHFGNGTRLTVT.

V gene TRBV18 combines with J gene TRBJ2-1, with 9 bases fitting TRBD1. This CDR3 spans 16 amino acids. The germline V gene has CDR1 KGHSH and CDR2 LQKENI. With 2 bases clipped from V and 5 bases from J, the junction kept 7 bases outside the gene matches. CDR3 region: CASSPVRTGVHNEQFF. For the CDR3, the DNA is TGTGCCAGCTCACCAGTCAGGACAGGGGTTCACAATGAGCAGTTCTTC. Filled out from reference TRBV18 and TRBJ2-1, the complete variable domain reads NAGVMQNPRHLVRRRGQEARLRCSPMKGHSHVYWYRQLPEEGLKFMVYLQKENIIDESGMPKERFSAEFPKEGPSILRIQQVVRGDSAAYFCASSPVRTGVHNEQFFGPGTRLTVL.

The gene calls are TRBV18 and TRBJ1-2, with 9 bases fitting TRBD1. Looked up from germline, CDR1 is KGHSH and CDR2 is LQKENI. There are 15 residues in the CDR3. The J segment lost 3 bases and the V segment lost 0 bases, leaving 2 bases of the junction unmatched. This chain's CDR3 is CASSPPQGAYYGYTF. CDR3 DNA sequence: TGTGCCAGCTCACCACCACAGGGGGCATACTATGGCTACACCTTC.

The V call is TRBV7-8, the J call TRBJ2-1; perhaps TRBD2 as D (5 bases). CDR1 SGHVS and CDR2 FQNEAQ come from the germline V gene. Trimming took off 5 bases at V and 0 bases at J, with 17 bases between the two ends. The length of the CDR3 is 17 residues. The CDR3 DNA reads TGTGCCAGCAGCCCGAGTAGTAGCGCCCCCTCCTACAATGAGCAGTTCTTC. Amino acids: CASSPSSSAPSYNEQFF.

Note on this clone: In the same sample, other DNA sequences code for this CDR3. The J gene is TRBJ2-7, the V gene TRBV6-5; the match to TRBD1 covers 8 bases. Germline CDR1 and CDR2: MNHEY and SVGAGI. The CDR3 extends over 14 amino acids. V lost 4 bases, J lost 2 bases, and 4 bases stayed unmatched. The DNA of the CDR3 is TGTGCCAGCAGTTCAGGACAGGGCACCTACGAGCAGTACTTC. Its translation is CASSSGQGTYEQYF.

The gene calls are TRBV6-5 and TRBJ1-1; 10 bases are a match to TRBD1. CDR3 size: 15 residues. Germline V gene data show CDR1 as MNHEY and CDR2 as SVGAGI. V gave up 6 bases and J gave up 2 bases; unmatched junction bases: 6. As DNA, the CDR3 is TGTGCCAGCAGCCCGACAGGGGGCCCTAACACTGAAGCTTTCTTT. This codes for CASSPTGGPNTEAFF.

This clone was observed a single time. This chain joins TRBV9 and TRBJ1-5, with TRBD1 identical over 9 bases. CDR3 length: 13 residues. Per the germline V gene, CDR1 is SGDLS and CDR2 is YYNGEE. J lost 7 bases, V lost 7 bases, and 6 bases had no gene match. CDR3 sequence reads: CASGQGLRQPQHF. The CDR3 DNA reads TGTGCCAGCGGACAGGGGTTGAGGCAGCCCCAGCATTTT.

The chain combines TRBV30 with TRBJ1-5; 7 nucleotides match TRBD1. With 1 base clipped from V and 6 bases from J, the junction kept 3 bases outside the gene matches. This CDR3 region has 13 residues. Germline-derived CDR1 and CDR2 are GTSNPN and SVGIG (reference sequence). CDR3: CAWSGQGGQPQHF. CDR3 sequence (DNA): TGTGCCTGGAGTGGACAGGGAGGTCAGCCCCAGCATTTT.

The chain couples TRBV7-2 to TRBJ1-3; tentative D call: TRBD1 (5 bases). Trimming removed 5 bases at V and 4 bases at J, with 12 bases between. From germline, CDR1 is SGHTA and CDR2 FQGNSA. CDR3 length: 14 amino acids. DNA of the CDR3: TGTGCCAGCAGCCTGGGACTTTCGGGAAACACCATATATTTT. This translates into CASSLGLSGNTIYF.

V and J are TRBV2 and TRBJ2-4; TRBD2 is a possible D gene (6 bases). The CDR3 has 14 residues. Germline loops: CDR1 SNHLY, CDR2 FYNNEI. Trimming removed 8 bases at V and 0 bases at J, with 11 bases between. As DNA, the CDR3 is TGTGCCAGCGGGGGGAAACTAGCCAAAAACATTCAGTACTTC. Protein product: CASGGKLAKNIQYF.

This chain joins TRBV7-2 and TRBJ2-7; tentative D call: TRBD1 (5 bases). V lost 4 bases to trimming and J lost 2 bases, with 12 bases between them. CDR1 is SGHTA and CDR2 is FQGNSA in the germline V gene. CDR3 size: 14 residues. The CDR3 DNA sequence: TGTGCCAGCAGCTCAGGGTTCTCTCCCTACGAGCAGTACTTC. This codes for CASSSGFSPYEQYF.

This chain links TRBV7-9 with TRBJ2-2; D might be TRBD2 (6 bases). The germline V gene encodes CDR1 SEHNR and CDR2 FQNEAQ (reference sequence). The CDR3 extends over 16 amino acids. Trimming pared 3 bases from V and 4 bases from J, leaving 15 bases between. CDR3 coding DNA: TGTGCCAGCAGCTTTATGGAGGGGAGCGGCACCGGGGAGCTGTTTTTT. Translation gives CASSFMEGSGTGELFF. The entire variable domain, with the rest obtained from reference TRBV7-9 and TRBJ2-2, is as follows: DTGVSQNPRHKITKRGQNVTFRCDPISEHNRLYWYRQTLGQGPEFLTYFQNEAQLEKSRLLSDRFSAERPKGSFSTLEIQRTEQGDSAMYLCASSFMEGSGTGELFFGEGSRLTVL.

This clone was recorded only once. V usage is TRBV6-2 or TRBV6-3 and J usage is TRBJ1-2, with D unresolved. CDR1 and CDR2 from the germline V gene are MNHEY and SVGEGT. The CDR3 spans 11 residues. V gave up 4 bases and J gave up 7 bases, with 7 bases separating them. The CDR3, as DNA: TGTGCCAGCAGTTTAAATAGTGGCTACACCTTC. Protein product: CASSLNSGYTF.

The CDR3 is CASSPRDSNQPQHF. CDR3 DNA sequence: TGTGCCAGCTCACCAAGGGACAGTAATCAGCCCCAGCATTTT. The gene calls are TRBV18 and TRBJ1-5; the match to TRBD1 covers 7 bases. The CDR3 consists of 14 residues. Germline assignment: CDR1 KGHSH and CDR2 LQKENI. V shed 2 bases and J 4 bases; nucleotides not matched to a gene: 2.

The genes are TRBV28 and TRBJ1-1; maybe TRBD1 (5 bases). V was pared by 5 bases and J by 0 bases, with 16 bases between. Germline loops: CDR1 MDHEN, CDR2 SYDVKM. The CDR3 sequence is 16 residues long. The CDR3 protein is CASSPPRGGLNTEAFF. As DNA, the CDR3 is TGTGCCAGCAGTCCCCCGAGGGGAGGGCTGAACACTGAAGCTTTCTTT.

The chain couples TRBV2 to TRBJ1-1; 8 bases line up with TRBD1. From germline, CDR1 is SNHLY and CDR2 FYNNEI. Losses at the gene ends were 7 bases for V and 8 bases for J; bases not matched to a gene: 6. There are 12 residues in the CDR3. The CDR3 protein is CASTVGQGEAFF. In nucleotides, the CDR3 is TGTGCCAGCACTGTTGGACAGGGAGAAGCTTTCTTT. Filled out from reference TRBV2 and TRBJ1-1, the complete variable domain reads EPEVTQTPSHQVTQMGQEVILRCVPISNHLYFYWYRQILGQKVEFLVSFYNNEISEKSEIFDDQFSVERPDGSNFTLKIRSTKLEDSAMYFCASTVGQGEAFFGQGTRLTVV.

V is TRBV28 and J is TRBJ1-5, with D possibly matching TRBD1 (6 bases). The CDR3 spans 15 residues. Deletions cut 6 bases from V and 3 bases from J, with 15 bases between. Germline-derived CDR1 and CDR2 are MDHEN and SYDVKM. The CDR3 spells CASRKGDRPNQPQHF. The CDR3 coding sequence is TGTGCCAGCAGAAAGGGAGACAGGCCCAATCAGCCCCAGCATTTT.

V usage is TRBV27 and J usage is TRBJ2-7, with a tentative D call TRBD1 (6 bases). This CDR3 region has 15 residues. CDR1 is MNHEY, CDR2 SMNVEV, per germline (reference sequence). V was pared by 1 base and J by 1 base, with 11 bases between. Written as DNA, the CDR3 is TGTGCCAGCAGTTTATTATACAGGGAATCCTACGAGCAGTACTTC. Protein product: CASSLLYRESYEQYF.

The genes are TRBV14 and TRBJ1-1; D gene unclear. CDR1 is SGHDN and CDR2 is FVKESK in the germline V gene. The CDR3 runs to 13 residues. Trimming took off 6 bases at V and 0 bases at J, with 8 bases between the two ends. CDR3 in DNA: TGTGCCAGCAGTCCATACATGAACACTGAAGCTTTCTTT. Its translation is CASSPYMNTEAFF. The entire variable domain, with the rest obtained from reference TRBV14 and TRBJ1-1, is as follows: EAGVTQFPSHSVIEKGQTVTLRCDPISGHDNLYWYRRVMGKEIKFLLHFVKESKQDESGMPNNRFLAERTGGTYSTLKVQPAELEDSGVYFCASSPYMNTEAFFGQGTRLTVV.

V and J are TRBV7-9 and TRBJ1-4; 8 bases line up with TRBD1. The germline gives CDR1 SEHNR, CDR2 FQNEAQ (reference sequence). The CDR3 is made up of 15 amino acids. The V segment lost 5 bases and the J segment 0 bases; nucleotides outside the gene matches: 2. CDR3 amino acids: CASSPDRATNEKLFF. The CDR3 DNA follows: TGTGCCAGCAGCCCGGACAGGGCAACTAATGAAAAACTGTTTTTT.

The count of this clone is one. The chain carries TRBV19 and TRBJ1-1; D might be TRBD1 (6 bases). The CDR3 runs 13 residues. Germline V lookup: CDR1 LNHDA, CDR2 SQIVND (reference sequence). V was clipped by 4 bases and J by 1 base, with 7 bases between them. CDR3 region: CASSTGQNTEAFF. In nucleotides, the CDR3 is TGTGCCAGTAGTACGGGACAGAACACTGAAGCTTTCTTT.